This T cell receptor (beta chain) was identified in a study of blood T cell repertoires in COVID-19. Study information: There were acute and convalescent COVID-19 samples, and they came from the United States, Italy and Spain. In each case, the material was cDNA or gDNA derived from T cells, B-cell-depleted T cells, or PBMCs.

Authors' data handling: How many nucleated cells were present was estimated from reference gene primer amplification. Sequencing was performed with immunoSEQ multiplex PCR; in TCRdb, only in-frame clones are kept and a portion is missing. V, J and clone size derive from that table, while D and trimming were established from the DNA sequence. This table holds some 200,000 clones, roughly four fifths found once. Germline V lookup: CDR1 SGHTA, CDR2 FQGNSA. V gave up 3 bases and J gave up 2 bases; unmatched junction bases: 6. CDR3 length: 15 amino acids. The V call is TRBV7-2, the J call TRBJ1-2, with 7 bases identical to TRBD1. The source is a woman in her forties with acute or convalescent COVID-19. Sequencing input: peripheral blood. CDR3 sequence: CASSFSGGGNYGYTF. CDR3 bases: TGTGCCAGCAGCTTCTCAGGGGGAGGAAACTATGGCTACACCTTC.